This T cell receptor beta chain was retrieved from a study of T cell responses to AZD1222 COVID-19 vaccine. Points on this clone: The antigen is undetermined.

Using immunoSEQ multiplex PCR, the repertoire was profiled, and TCRdb retains in-frame clones only, with some absent. This table holds roughly 200,000 clones, about 92% found once. Whole-study findings and limits: White British people made up most donors, females outnumbered males, and clonal diversity was possibly underestimated. Mapped onto spike, vaccine-associated CD4 TCRs spanned it and were dominant at 160-218 and 743-854. Following two doses of AZD1222, Spike-specific TCR breadth and depth rose. Repertoires were obtained only post-peak T cell response.

This TCR was sampled from an adult in good health. The sequences come from peripheral blood, collected on day 0 of AZD1222 vaccination.

The CDR3 loop reads CASSQVVGIAGERDTQYF. Here the CDR3 DNA reads TGTGCCAGCAGCCAAGTTGTGGGAATAGCGGGGGAACGAGATACGCAGTATTTT. The chain joins TRBV3-1 (or the pseudogene TRBV3-2) to TRBJ2-3, with 9 nucleotides matching TRBD2. The V and J ends lost 1 base and 5 bases, in that order; junction bases with no gene match: 13. The CDR3 spans 18 residues. Per the germline V gene, CDR1 is LGHDT and CDR2 is YNNKEL (reference sequence).